The subject of this entry is one T cell receptor beta chain. Primers: 60 Vbeta forward and 13 Jbeta reverse. Here immunoSEQ multiplex PCR was the method, and the copy in TCRdb shows in-frame clones only, minus some. The sample includes 100,000 or so clones, 76% seen only once; the top ten take roughly 4.1%. The V gene lost 7 bases and the J gene lost 1 base, with 14 bases spanning the gap. There are 15 residues in the CDR3. The germline V gene has CDR1 MNHNS and CDR2 SASEGT. This sample stems from a study of cytomegalovirus exposure and HLA in healthy donors. This clonotype was sampled from a man aged 40-49 years in good health and CMV-seronegative. The J gene is TRBJ2-1, the V gene TRBV6-1, with D tentatively TRBD2 (5 bases). Sequenced sample: PBMCs. The DNA for the CDR3 is TGTGCCAGCATGAGGGCCGTGGGGTCCTACAATGAGCAGTTCTTC. Its translation is CASMRAVGSYNEQFF.